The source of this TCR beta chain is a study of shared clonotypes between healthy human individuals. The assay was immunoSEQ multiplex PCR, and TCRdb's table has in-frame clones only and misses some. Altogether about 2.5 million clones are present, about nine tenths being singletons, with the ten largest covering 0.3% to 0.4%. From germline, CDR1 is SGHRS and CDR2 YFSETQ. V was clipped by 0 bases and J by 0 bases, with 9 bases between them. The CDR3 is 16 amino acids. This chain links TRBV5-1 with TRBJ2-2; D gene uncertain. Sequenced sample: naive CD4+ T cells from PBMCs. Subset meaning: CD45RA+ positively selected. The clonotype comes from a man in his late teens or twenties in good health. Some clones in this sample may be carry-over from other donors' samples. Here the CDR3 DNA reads TGCGCCAGCAGCTTGGGAGTAGCTGCGAACACCGGGGAGCTGTTTTTT. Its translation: CASSLGVAANTGELFF.